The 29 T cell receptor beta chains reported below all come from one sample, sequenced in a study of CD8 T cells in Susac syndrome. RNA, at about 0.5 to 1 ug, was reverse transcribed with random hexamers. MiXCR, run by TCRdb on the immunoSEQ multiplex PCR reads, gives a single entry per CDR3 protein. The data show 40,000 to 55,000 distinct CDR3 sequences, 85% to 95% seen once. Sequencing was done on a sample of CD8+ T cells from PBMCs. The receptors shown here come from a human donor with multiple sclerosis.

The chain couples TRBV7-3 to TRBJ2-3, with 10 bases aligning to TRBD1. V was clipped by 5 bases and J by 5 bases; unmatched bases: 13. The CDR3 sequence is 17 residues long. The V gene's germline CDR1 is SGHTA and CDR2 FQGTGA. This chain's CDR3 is CASSPRTGTGAVDTQYF. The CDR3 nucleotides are TGTGCCAGCAGCCCCCGAACCGGGACAGGGGCGGTAGATACGCAGTATTTT.

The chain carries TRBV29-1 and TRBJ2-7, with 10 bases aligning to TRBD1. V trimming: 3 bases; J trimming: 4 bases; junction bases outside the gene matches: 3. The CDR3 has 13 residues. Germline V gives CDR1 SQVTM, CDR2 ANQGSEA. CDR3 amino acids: CSVETGGFYEQYF. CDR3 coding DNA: TGCAGCGTTGAGACAGGGGGCTTTTACGAGCAGTACTTC.

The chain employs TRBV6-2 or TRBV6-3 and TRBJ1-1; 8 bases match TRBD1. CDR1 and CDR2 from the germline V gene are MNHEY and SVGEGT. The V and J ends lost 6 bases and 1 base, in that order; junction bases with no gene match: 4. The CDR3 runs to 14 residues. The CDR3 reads CASSPTGENTEAFF. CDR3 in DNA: TGTGCCAGCAGCCCGACAGGGGAGAACACTGAAGCTTTCTTT.

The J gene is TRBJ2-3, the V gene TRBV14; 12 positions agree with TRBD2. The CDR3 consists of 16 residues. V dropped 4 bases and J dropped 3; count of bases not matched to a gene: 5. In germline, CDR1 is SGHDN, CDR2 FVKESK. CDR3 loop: CASSPRLAGATDTQYF. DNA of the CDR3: TGTGCCAGCAGCCCGAGACTAGCGGGGGCGACAGATACGCAGTATTTT.

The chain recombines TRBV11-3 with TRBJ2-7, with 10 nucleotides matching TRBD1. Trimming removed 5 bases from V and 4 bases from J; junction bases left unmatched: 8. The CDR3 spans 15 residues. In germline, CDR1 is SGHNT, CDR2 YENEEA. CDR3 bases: TGTGCCAGCAGCCCACGGACAGGGGGTGGATACGAGCAGTACTTC. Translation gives CASSPRTGGGYEQYF.

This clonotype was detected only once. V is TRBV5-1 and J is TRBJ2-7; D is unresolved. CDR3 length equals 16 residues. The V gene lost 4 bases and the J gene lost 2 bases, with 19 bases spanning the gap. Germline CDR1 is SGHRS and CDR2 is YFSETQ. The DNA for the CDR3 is TGCGCCAGCAGCCCCGGAGAGGCCAGGCCAACCTACGAGCAGTACTTC. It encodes CASSPGEARPTYEQYF. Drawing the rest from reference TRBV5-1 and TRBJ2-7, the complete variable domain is KAGVTQTPRYLIKTRGQQVTLSCSPISGHRSVSWYQQTPGQGLQFLFEYFSETQRNKGNFPGRFSGRQFSNSRSEMNVSTLELGDSALYLCASSPGEARPTYEQYFGPGTRLTVT.

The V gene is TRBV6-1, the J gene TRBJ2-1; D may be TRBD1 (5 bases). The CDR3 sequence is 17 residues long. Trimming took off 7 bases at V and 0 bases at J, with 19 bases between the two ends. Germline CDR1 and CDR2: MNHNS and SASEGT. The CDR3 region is CASTRLPRASSYNEQFF. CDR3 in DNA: TGTGCCAGCACTAGGCTACCCAGGGCGAGCTCCTACAATGAGCAGTTCTTC.

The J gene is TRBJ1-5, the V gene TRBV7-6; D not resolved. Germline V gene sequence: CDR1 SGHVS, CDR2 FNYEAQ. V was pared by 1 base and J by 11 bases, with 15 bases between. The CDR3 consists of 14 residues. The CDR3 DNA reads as TGTGCCAGCAGCTTAGGGACTTTCGTTGGGGCCCAGCATTTT. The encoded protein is CASSLGTFVGAQHF.

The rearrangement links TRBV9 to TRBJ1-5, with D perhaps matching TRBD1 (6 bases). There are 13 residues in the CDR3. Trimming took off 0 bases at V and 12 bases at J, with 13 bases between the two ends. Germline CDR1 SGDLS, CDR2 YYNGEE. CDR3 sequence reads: CASSVGGGHVQHF. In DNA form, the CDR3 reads TGTGCCAGCAGCGTAGGAGGGGGACACGTCCAGCATTTT.

This CDR3 reads CASSVGGAQGYTF. CDR3 bases: TGTGCCAGCAGCGTAGGGGGTGCCCAGGGCTACACCTTC. The V call is TRBV9, the J call TRBJ1-2; D unresolved. Germline lookup yields CDR1 SGDLS and CDR2 YYNGEE. V gave up 0 bases and J gave up 8 bases, with 11 bases separating them. The CDR3 runs 13 residues.

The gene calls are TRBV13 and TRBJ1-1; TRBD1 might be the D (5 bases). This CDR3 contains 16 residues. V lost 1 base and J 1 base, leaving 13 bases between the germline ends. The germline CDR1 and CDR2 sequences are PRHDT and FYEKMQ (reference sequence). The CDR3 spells CASSLEGRWENTEAFF. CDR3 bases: TGTGCCAGCAGCTTAGAGGGGCGGTGGGAGAACACTGAAGCTTTCTTT.

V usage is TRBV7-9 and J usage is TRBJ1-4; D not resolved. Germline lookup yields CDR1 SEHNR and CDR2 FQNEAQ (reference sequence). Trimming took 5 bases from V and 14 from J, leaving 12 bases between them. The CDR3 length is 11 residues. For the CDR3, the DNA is TGTGCCAGCAGCCCACTTCGAGGGCTGTTTTTT. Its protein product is CASSPLRGLFF. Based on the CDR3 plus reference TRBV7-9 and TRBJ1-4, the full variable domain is DTGVSQNPRHKITKRGQNVTFRCDPISEHNRLYWYRQTLGQGPEFLTYFQNEAQLEKSRLLSDRFSAERPKGSFSTLEIQRTEQGDSAMYLCASSPLRGLFFGSGTQLSVL.

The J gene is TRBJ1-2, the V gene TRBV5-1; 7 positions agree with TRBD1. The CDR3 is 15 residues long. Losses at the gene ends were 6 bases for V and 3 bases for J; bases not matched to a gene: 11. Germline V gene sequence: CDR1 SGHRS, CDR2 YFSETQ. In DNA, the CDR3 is TGCGCCAGCACCCTGACAACAGGGGAATACTATGGCTACACCTTC. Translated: CASTLTTGEYYGYTF.

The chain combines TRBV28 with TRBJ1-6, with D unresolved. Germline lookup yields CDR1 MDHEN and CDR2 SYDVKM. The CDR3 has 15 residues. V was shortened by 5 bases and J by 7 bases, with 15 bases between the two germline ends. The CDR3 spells CASSILTSRNSPLHF. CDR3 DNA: TGTGCCAGCAGTATTCTAACATCACGGAATTCACCCCTCCACTTT.

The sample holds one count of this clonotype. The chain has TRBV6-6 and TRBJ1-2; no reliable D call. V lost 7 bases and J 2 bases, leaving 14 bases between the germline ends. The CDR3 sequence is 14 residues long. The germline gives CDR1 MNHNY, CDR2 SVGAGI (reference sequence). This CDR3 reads CASTHLGLNYGYTF. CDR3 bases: TGTGCCAGCACCCACTTAGGACTAAACTATGGCTACACCTTC.

The CDR3, as DNA: TGTGCCAGCAGCCCCTACCGGACAGGCACCGGGGATACGCAGTATTTT. It specifies CASSPYRTGTGDTQYF. The chain is built from TRBV9 and TRBJ2-3; 7 nucleotides line up with TRBD1. Trimming cost V 4 bases and J 6 bases; bases outside gene matches: 14. This CDR3 comprises 16 residues. Germline V gene lookup returns CDR1 SGDLS and CDR2 YYNGEE.

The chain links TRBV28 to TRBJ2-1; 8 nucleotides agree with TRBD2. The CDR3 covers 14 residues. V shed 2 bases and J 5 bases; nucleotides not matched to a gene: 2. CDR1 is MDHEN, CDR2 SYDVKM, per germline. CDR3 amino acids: CASSLAGGHNEQFF. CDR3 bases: TGTGCCAGCAGTTTAGCGGGGGGACACAATGAGCAGTTCTTC.

The CDR3 DNA sequence: TGTGCCAGCAGCGCATCAGGGGCGCAGACCTATAATTCACCCCTCCACTTT. The encoded protein is CASSASGAQTYNSPLHF. J is TRBJ1-6 and V is TRBV9; D might be TRBD1 (6 bases). V lost 3 bases, J lost 2 bases, and 15 bases lay in between. Germline CDR1 is SGDLS and CDR2 is YYNGEE. CDR3 length: 17 amino acids. Full variable domain (missing parts from reference TRBV9 and TRBJ1-6): DSGVTQTPKHLITATGQRVTLRCSPRSGDLSVYWYQQSLDQGLQFLIQYYNGEERAKGNILERFSAQQFPDLHSELNLSSLELGDSALYFCASSASGAQTYNSPLHFGNGTRLTVT.

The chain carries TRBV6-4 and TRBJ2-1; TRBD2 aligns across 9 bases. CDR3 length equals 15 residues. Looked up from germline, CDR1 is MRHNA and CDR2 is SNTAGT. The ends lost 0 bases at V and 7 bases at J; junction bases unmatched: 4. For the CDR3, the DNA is TGTGCCAGCAGTGACTCGAGCGGGGGGCTAAATGAGCAGTTCTTC. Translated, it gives CASSDSSGGLNEQFF.

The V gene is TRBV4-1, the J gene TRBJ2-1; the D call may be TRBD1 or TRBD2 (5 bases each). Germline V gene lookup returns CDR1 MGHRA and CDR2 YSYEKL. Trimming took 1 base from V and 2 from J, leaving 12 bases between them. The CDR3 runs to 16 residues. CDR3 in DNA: TGCGCCAGCAGCCAAGGCGAGCCGGGACCCTACAATGAGCAGTTCTTC. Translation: CASSQGEPGPYNEQFF.

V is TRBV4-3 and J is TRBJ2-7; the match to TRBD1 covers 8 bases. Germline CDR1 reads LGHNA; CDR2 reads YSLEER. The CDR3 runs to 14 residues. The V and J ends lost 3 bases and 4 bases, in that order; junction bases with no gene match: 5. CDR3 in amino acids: CASSHHGQGYEQYF. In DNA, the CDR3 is TGCGCCAGCAGCCACCACGGACAGGGATACGAGCAGTACTTC.

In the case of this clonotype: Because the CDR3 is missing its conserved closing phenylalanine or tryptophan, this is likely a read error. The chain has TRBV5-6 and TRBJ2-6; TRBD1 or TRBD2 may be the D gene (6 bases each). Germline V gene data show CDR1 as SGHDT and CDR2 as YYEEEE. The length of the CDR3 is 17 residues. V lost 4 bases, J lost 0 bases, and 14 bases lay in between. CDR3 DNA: TGTGCCAGCAGCCACTGGGGGGCCTTCTCTGGGGCCAACGTCCTGACTCTC. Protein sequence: CASSHWGAFSGANVLTL.

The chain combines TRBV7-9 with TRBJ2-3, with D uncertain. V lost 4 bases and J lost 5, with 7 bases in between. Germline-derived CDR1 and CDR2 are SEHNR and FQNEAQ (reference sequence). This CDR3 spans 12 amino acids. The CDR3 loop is CASSYQEDTQYF. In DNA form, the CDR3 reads TGTGCCAGCAGCTATCAAGAAGATACGCAGTATTTT.

CDR3 amino acids: CSVQGLWSEQYF. The CDR3 DNA sequence: TGCAGCGTCCAGGGACTTTGGAGCGAGCAGTACTTC. The J gene is TRBJ2-7, the V gene TRBV29-1; a weak D match, TRBD2 (6 bases). V gave up 6 bases and J gave up 6 bases, with 15 bases separating them. Germline CDR1 is SQVTM and CDR2 is ANQGSEA. The CDR3 has 12 amino acids.

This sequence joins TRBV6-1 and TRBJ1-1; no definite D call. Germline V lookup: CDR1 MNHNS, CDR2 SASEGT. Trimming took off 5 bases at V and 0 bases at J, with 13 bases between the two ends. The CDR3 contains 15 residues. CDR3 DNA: TGTGCCAGCAGTTTTGAAGGTATACTGAACACTGAAGCTTTCTTT. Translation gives CASSFEGILNTEAFF.

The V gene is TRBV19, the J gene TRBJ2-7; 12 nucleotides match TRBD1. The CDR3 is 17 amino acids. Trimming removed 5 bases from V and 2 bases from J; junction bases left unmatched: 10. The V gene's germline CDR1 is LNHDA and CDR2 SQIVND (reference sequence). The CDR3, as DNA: TGTGCCAGTAGTTCCGGGACAGGGGGCTATCAAGCCTACGAGCAGTACTTC. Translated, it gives CASSSGTGGYQAYEQYF.

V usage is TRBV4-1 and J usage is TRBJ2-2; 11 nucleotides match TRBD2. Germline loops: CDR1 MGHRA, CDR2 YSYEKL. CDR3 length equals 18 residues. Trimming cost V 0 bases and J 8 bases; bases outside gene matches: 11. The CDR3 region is CASSQDLLAGVGRGELFF. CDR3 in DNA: TGCGCCAGCAGCCAAGATCTACTAGCGGGGGTCGGGAGGGGGGAGCTGTTTTTT.

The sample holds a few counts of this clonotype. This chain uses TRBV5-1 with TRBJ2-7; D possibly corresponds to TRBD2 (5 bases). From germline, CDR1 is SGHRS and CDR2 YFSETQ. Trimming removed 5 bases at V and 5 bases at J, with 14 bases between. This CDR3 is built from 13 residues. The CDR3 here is CASRDSRVHEQYF. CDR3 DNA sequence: TGCGCCAGCAGGGACTCCCGGGTCCACGAGCAGTACTTC.

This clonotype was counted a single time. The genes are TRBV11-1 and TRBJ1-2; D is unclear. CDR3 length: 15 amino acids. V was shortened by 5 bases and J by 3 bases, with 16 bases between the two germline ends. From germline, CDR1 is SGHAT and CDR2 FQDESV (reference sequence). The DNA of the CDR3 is TGTGCCAGCAGCGCATCCGGCGGAGATTACTATGGCTACACCTTC. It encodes CASSASGGDYYGYTF.